One and the same sample provided the 23 T cell receptor beta chains below, sequenced in a study of T cells in tumors and immune-related adverse events. TCRdb's copy holds only in-frame clones and misses some; the assay was immunoSEQ multiplex PCR. Of about 4,900 clones in the sample, around three fifths were seen once. Sample: gut tissue, taken from a patient treated with anti-PD-1 therapy. These TCRs come from a female donor with metastatic renal cell carcinoma.

This sequence joins TRBV5-6 and TRBJ2-5; the D gene is possibly TRBD2 (6 bases). The CDR3 totals 14 residues. In germline, CDR1 is SGHDT, CDR2 YYEEEE. Trimming pared 3 bases from V and 1 base from J, leaving 10 bases between. The CDR3 bases are TGTGCCAGCAGCTCGAGGGGACTCCAAGAGACCCAGTACTTC. Encoded protein: CASSSRGLQETQYF.

The chain recombines TRBV5-1 with TRBJ1-3, with D perhaps matching TRBD1 (6 bases). Germline V gene lookup returns CDR1 SGHRS and CDR2 YFSETQ. The V and J ends lost 4 bases and 0 bases respectively, with 11 bases between them. This CDR3 comprises 15 residues. The CDR3 region is CASSPDRFSGNTIYF. CDR3 sequence (DNA): TGCGCCAGCAGCCCCGACAGGTTCTCTGGAAACACCATATATTTT.

The chain uses TRBV6-6 and TRBJ2-2, with unresolved D. The germline gives CDR1 MNHNY, CDR2 SVGAGI (reference sequence). Trimming shortened V by 10 bases and J by 0 bases, and 9 bases separated the two germline ends. The CDR3 is made up of 13 amino acids. This chain's CDR3 is CATREANTGELFF. Written as DNA, the CDR3 is TGTGCCACAAGGGAAGCGAACACCGGGGAGCTGTTTTTT.

The V call is TRBV6-6, the J call TRBJ1-1; no clear D gene. The germline V and J ends were trimmed by 2 bases and 4 bases, with 8 bases remaining between them. There are 13 residues in the CDR3. The germline gives CDR1 MNHNY, CDR2 SVGAGI (reference sequence). CDR3 sequence: CASSYAGITEAFF. In nucleotides, the CDR3 is TGTGCCAGCAGTTACGCGGGGATCACTGAAGCTTTCTTT.

The chain recombines TRBV19 with TRBJ2-6; D is uncertain. CDR3 length equals 13 residues. V lost 8 bases to trimming and J lost 1 base, with 6 bases between them. Germline V lookup: CDR1 LNHDA, CDR2 SQIVND (reference sequence). CDR3 region: CASETSGANVLTF. The CDR3 bases are TGTGCCAGTGAAACTTCTGGGGCCAACGTCCTGACTTTC.

The chain combines TRBV11-2 with TRBJ2-1; 7 bases align to TRBD2. V trimming: 1 base; J trimming: 3 bases; junction bases outside the gene matches: 6. Germline V lookup: CDR1 SGHAT, CDR2 FQNNGV. The CDR3 contains 16 residues. DNA of the CDR3: TGTGCCAGCAGCTTAGGAAGCGCGGGGGTCTACAATGAGCAGTTCTTC. It codes for CASSLGSAGVYNEQFF.

For this clone: This same CDR3 is encoded by further DNA sequences in the sample. This rearrangement joins TRBV19 to TRBJ2-3; weak D call: TRBD2 (5 bases). Germline CDR1 and CDR2: LNHDA and SQIVND (reference sequence). The CDR3 consists of 14 residues. Trimming stripped 4 bases from V and 3 bases from J, with 11 bases between. CDR3 sequence reads: CASSKLAGTDTQYF. For the CDR3, the DNA is TGTGCCAGTAGTAAGCTAGCTGGGACAGATACGCAGTATTTT.

Only one count was recorded for this clone. The sample holds other DNA sequences that translate to the same CDR3. This chain uses TRBV19 with TRBJ2-3; 8 positions agree with TRBD2. Trimming cost V 4 bases and J 1 base; bases outside gene matches: 1. This CDR3 contains 14 residues. Looked up from germline, CDR1 is LNHDA and CDR2 is SQIVND (reference sequence). The CDR3 DNA is TGTGCCAGTAGTAAACTAGCGGGCACAGATACGCAGTATTTT. Its protein product is CASSKLAGTDTQYF.

The rearrangement joins TRBV6-5 to TRBJ1-1, with TRBD1 matching over 9 bases. Germline CDR1 reads MNHEY; CDR2 reads SVGAGI. The ends lost 2 bases at V and 4 bases at J; junction bases unmatched: 8. The CDR3 contains 16 residues. The CDR3 DNA follows: TGTGCCAGCAGTTACCCACAGGGGGCGCCGGGCACTGAAGCTTTCTTT. The encoded protein is CASSYPQGAPGTEAFF.

This clone was observed a few times. CDR3 amino acids: CASSLGSGTGSYEQYF. The DNA of the CDR3 is TGTGCCAGCAGCTTAGGGTCCGGGACAGGGTCCTACGAGCAGTACTTC. V gene TRBV7-8 combines with J gene TRBJ2-7, with 9 bases aligning to TRBD1. Germline CDR1 reads SGHVS; CDR2 reads FQNEAQ. The CDR3 is 16 residues long. The J segment lost 1 base and the V segment lost 1 base, leaving 5 bases of the junction unmatched. Filled out from reference TRBV7-8 and TRBJ2-7, the complete variable domain reads GAGVSQSPRYKVAKRGQDVALRCDPISGHVSLFWYQQALGQGPEFLTYFQNEAQLDKSGLPSDRFFAERPEGSVSTLKIQRTQQEDSAVYLCASSLGSGTGSYEQYFGPGTRLTVT.

This chain uses TRBV6-1 with TRBJ2-2; 7 positions match TRBD1. The CDR3 is made up of 12 amino acids. Germline V gives CDR1 MNHNS, CDR2 SASEGT. With 10 bases clipped from V and 3 bases from J, the junction kept 2 bases outside the gene matches. The CDR3 nucleotides are TGTGCCAACAGGGGAGACACCGGGGAGCTGTTTTTT. Protein sequence: CANRGDTGELFF.

This chain joins TRBV12-5 and TRBJ2-5; D ambiguous. The germline CDR1 and CDR2 sequences are LGHNT and FRNRAP. V was trimmed by 7 bases and J by 3 bases, leaving 6 bases between them. The CDR3 runs to 11 residues. CDR3 amino acids: CASVQKETQYF. The CDR3 region has the DNA TGTGCTAGTGTACAGAAAGAGACCCAGTACTTC.

With regard to this clone: The sample holds other DNA sequences that translate to the same CDR3. The rearrangement joins TRBV6-1 to TRBJ1-5, with a weak D call TRBD1 (6 bases). Looked up from germline, CDR1 is MNHNS and CDR2 is SASEGT. The CDR3 sequence is 14 residues long. V lost 6 bases, J lost 3 bases, and 12 bases lay in between. CDR3 in DNA: TGTGCCAGCAGAGAGACAGGAGACAATCAGCCCCAGCATTTT. It translates to CASRETGDNQPQHF.

The gene calls are TRBV28 and TRBJ2-3, with D perhaps TRBD1 or TRBD2 (7 bases each). The CDR3 consists of 16 residues. V lost 5 bases, J lost 3 bases, and 18 bases lay in between. Germline values: CDR1 MDHEN, CDR2 SYDVKM. The DNA for the CDR3 is TGTGCCAGCAGTCCCCCAGGGCAGGGGGGGACAGATACGCAGTATTTT. This gives the protein CASSPPGQGGTDTQYF.

The genes are TRBV19 and TRBJ2-3, with TRBD1 matching 7 bases. V lost 6 bases and J lost 5; bases outside the gene matches: 8. The CDR3 covers 14 residues. Germline CDR1 and CDR2: LNHDA and SQIVND (reference sequence). The CDR3 reads CASSQQGFEDTQYF. The DNA of the CDR3 is TGTGCCAGTAGCCAACAGGGGTTTGAAGATACGCAGTATTTT.

The CDR3 DNA is TGCGCCAGCAGCTTGCGCCTAGCGGGCACAGATACGCAGTATTTT. This codes for CASSLRLAGTDTQYF. This chain connects TRBV5-1 to TRBJ2-3, with 7 bases fitting TRBD2. This CDR3 region has 15 residues. Germline-derived CDR1 and CDR2 are SGHRS and YFSETQ. Trimming cost V 1 base and J 1 base; bases outside gene matches: 3.

CDR3 protein: CASSGGLAGALAYNEQFF. CDR3 in DNA: TGTGCCAGCAGCGGGGGACTAGCGGGAGCCCTCGCCTACAATGAGCAGTTCTTC. J is TRBJ2-1 and V is TRBV9, with 14 positions matching TRBD2. This CDR3 comprises 18 residues. Germline CDR1 SGDLS, CDR2 YYNGEE. V shed 3 bases and J 2 bases; nucleotides not matched to a gene: 7.

This chain links TRBV13 with TRBJ2-1; possibly TRBD2 for D (5 bases). V was clipped by 2 bases and J by 7 bases, with 12 bases between them. From germline, CDR1 is PRHDT and CDR2 FYEKMQ (reference sequence). The CDR3 spans 14 residues. CDR3 DNA: TGTGCCAGCAGCTTATCGGCCCGCGGGAATGAGCAGTTCTTC. This gives the protein CASSLSARGNEQFF.

The chain employs TRBV7-8 and TRBJ1-1; D uncertain. The CDR3 consists of 14 residues. Germline values: CDR1 SGHVS, CDR2 FQNEAQ. V was clipped by 1 base and J by 3 bases, with 9 bases between them. Written as DNA, the CDR3 is TGTGCCAGCAGCTTAGATAGGGCGGACACTGAAGCTTTCTTT. Translating it yields CASSLDRADTEAFF.

This clone was recorded once. The gene calls are TRBV19 and TRBJ2-3; tentative D call: TRBD2 (6 bases). The CDR3 runs 14 residues. Between the trimmed V and J ends, which lost 4 bases and 0 bases, there was a span of 8 bases. The germline V gene encodes CDR1 LNHDA and CDR2 SQIVND (reference sequence). The CDR3 DNA is TGTGCCAGTAGTACTAGCGCAAGCACAGATACGCAGTATTTT. Translating it yields CASSTSASTDTQYF.

This chain connects TRBV7-9 to TRBJ2-1; 10 nucleotides line up with TRBD1. The CDR3 is made up of 16 amino acids. The germline gives CDR1 SEHNR, CDR2 FQNEAQ (reference sequence). Trimming cost V 0 bases and J 5 bases; bases outside gene matches: 4. The CDR3 region has the DNA TGTGCCAGCAGCTTAGCACTGGGACAGGGGAACAATGAGCAGTTCTTC. It is translated as CASSLALGQGNNEQFF.

V usage is TRBV6-5 and J usage is TRBJ1-5; TRBD1 aligns across 7 bases. In germline, CDR1 is MNHEY, CDR2 SVGAGI. V shed 6 bases, J shed 4 bases, and the junction held 6 bases outside the gene matches. The CDR3 length is 14 residues. The CDR3 nucleotides are TGTGCCAGCAGCCGACAGGGCCGAAATCAGCCCCAGCATTTT. It encodes CASSRQGRNQPQHF.

This rearrangement joins TRBV23-1 to TRBJ1-5; D is unclear. TRBV23-1 qualifies as an ORF whose function is uncertain. This CDR3 region has 14 residues. V lost 4 bases, J lost 3 bases, and 10 bases lay in between. CDR3: CASSPGEDNQPQHF. Here the CDR3 DNA reads TGCGCCAGCAGTCCCGGGGAAGACAATCAGCCCCAGCATTTT.